This T cell receptor beta chain was profiled in a study of T-cell memory formation after mild COVID-19. Whole-study context: In these data, TCR clusters were largely donor specific.

Via MiXCR, TCRdb re-called the 5' RACE reads, giving one row per CDR3 protein. The sample has about 82,000 distinct CDR3 sequences, about 13% seen once. Points on this clonotype: Its antigen is not known.

Findings and limits, study-wide: Nothing confirmed that second-wave clones peaking on day 37 were specific for SARS-CoV-2. Researchers report contracting CD4+ clones mostly in CM and EM, with CD8+ clones in EMRA.

Trimming pared 0 bases from V and 2 bases from J, leaving 10 bases between. There are 15 residues in the CDR3. The V gene's germline CDR1 is MNHEY and CDR2 SVGAGI. The chain is built from TRBV6-5 and TRBJ1-1; D is ambiguous. The receptor's source is a man younger than 30 who had mild COVID-19 (a few samples of this study predate the infection). Cell type and time point are not known. Material for sequencing was PBMCs or a T cell subset sorted from them (not recorded which). In DNA form, the CDR3 reads TGTGCCAGCAGTTACTCGACTGGACTAAACACTGAAGCTTTCTTT. Its protein is CASSYSTGLNTEAFF.